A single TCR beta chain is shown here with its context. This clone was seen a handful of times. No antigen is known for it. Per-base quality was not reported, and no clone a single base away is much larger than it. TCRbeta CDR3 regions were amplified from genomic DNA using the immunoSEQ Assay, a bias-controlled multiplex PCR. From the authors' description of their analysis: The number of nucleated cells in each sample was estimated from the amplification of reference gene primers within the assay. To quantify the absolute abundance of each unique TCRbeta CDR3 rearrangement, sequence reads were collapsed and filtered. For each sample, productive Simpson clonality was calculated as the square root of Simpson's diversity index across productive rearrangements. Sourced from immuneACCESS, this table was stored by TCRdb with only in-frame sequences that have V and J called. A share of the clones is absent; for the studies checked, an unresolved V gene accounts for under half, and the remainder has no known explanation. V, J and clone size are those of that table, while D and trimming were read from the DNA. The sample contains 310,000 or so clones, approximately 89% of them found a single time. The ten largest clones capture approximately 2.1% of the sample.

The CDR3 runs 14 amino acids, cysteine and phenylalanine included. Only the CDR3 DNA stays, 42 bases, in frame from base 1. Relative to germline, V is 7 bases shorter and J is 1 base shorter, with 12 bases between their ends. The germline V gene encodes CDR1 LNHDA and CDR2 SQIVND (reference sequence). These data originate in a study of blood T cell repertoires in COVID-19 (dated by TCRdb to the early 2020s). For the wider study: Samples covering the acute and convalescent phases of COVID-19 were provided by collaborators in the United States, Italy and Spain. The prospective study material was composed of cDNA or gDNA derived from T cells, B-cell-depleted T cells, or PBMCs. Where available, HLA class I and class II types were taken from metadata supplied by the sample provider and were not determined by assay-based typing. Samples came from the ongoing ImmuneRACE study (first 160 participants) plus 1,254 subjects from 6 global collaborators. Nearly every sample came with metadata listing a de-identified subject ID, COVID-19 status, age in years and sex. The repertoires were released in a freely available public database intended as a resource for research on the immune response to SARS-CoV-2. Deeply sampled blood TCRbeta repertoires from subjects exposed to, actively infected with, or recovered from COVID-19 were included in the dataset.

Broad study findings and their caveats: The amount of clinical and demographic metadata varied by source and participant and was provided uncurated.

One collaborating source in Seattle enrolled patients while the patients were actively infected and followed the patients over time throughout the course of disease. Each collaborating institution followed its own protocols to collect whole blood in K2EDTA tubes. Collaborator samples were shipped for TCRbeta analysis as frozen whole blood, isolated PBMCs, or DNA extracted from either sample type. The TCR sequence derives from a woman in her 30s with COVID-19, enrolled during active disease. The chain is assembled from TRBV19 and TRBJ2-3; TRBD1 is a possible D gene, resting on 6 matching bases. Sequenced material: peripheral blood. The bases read TGTGCCAGTAAGCGGACAGAGGGCACAGATACGCAGTATTTT. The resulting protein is CASKRTEGTDTQYF.